This TCR beta chain was recovered during a study of shared clonotypes between healthy human individuals. Whole-study results and caveats: Clonotypes shared by all four donors outscored non-shared clonotypes in generation probability. Estimated clonotype richness was generally higher in naive than memory subsets.

The CDR3 extends over 14 amino acids. V trimming: 7 bases; J trimming: 4 bases; junction bases outside the gene matches: 8. CDR1 is MNHNS, CDR2 SASEGT, per germline. Here immunoSEQ multiplex PCR was the method, and the copy in TCRdb shows in-frame clones only, minus some. Of about 1,800,000 clones detected, approximately 95% appear once; the ten largest clones hold roughly 1.2%. As regards this clone: Its matching antigen is unknown.

CD45RO-negative, CCR7-selected cells formed the naive CD8 fraction, which excluded terminally differentiated effector memory CD45RA+ cells. Sequenced input: naive CD8+ T cells sorted from blood. The origin of this receptor is a man younger than 30 in good health. The V gene is TRBV6-1, the J gene TRBJ2-7, with 9 bases fitting TRBD1. The CDR3 bases are TGTGCCAGCACCGGCTGGGACAGGGAGTACGAGCAGTACTTC. It is translated as CASTGWDREYEQYF.